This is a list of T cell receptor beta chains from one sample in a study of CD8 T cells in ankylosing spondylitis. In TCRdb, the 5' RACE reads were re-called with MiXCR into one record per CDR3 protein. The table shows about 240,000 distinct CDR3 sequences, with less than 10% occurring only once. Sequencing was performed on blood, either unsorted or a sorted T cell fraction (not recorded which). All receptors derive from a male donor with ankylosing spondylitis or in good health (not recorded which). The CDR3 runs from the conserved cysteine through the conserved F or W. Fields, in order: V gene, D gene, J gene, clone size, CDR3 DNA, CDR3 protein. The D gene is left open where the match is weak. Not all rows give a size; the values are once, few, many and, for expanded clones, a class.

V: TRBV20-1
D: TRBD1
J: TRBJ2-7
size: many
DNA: TGCAGTGCTACCGACAGGGGGGTCGGCTACGAGCAGTACTTC
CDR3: CSATDRGVGYEQYF

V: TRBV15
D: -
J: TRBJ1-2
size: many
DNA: TGTGCCACCAGCAGAGATCGTGGCTCAGGCCACGGCTACACCTTC
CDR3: CATSRDRGSGHGYTF

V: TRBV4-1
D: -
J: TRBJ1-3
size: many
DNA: TGCGCCAGCAGCCAGCCGGGACCTCGAAACACCATATATTTT
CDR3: CASSQPGPRNTIYF

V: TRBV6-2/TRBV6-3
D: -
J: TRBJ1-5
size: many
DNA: TGTGCCAGCAGCTCCGGGACATCCAATCAGCCACAGCATTTT
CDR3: CASSSGTSNQPQHF

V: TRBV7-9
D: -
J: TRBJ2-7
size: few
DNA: TGTGCCAGCAGCGGACGGGACATTGCCTACGAGCAGTACTTC
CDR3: CASSGRDIAYEQYF

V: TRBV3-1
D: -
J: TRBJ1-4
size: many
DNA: TGTGCCAGCACCCCAGCAACTAATGAAAAACTGTTTTTT
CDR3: CASTPATNEKLFF

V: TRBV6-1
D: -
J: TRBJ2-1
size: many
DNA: TGTGCCAGCAGTGAATCGGGGGAGGAGCGGGAGCAGTTCTTC
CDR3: CASSESGEEREQFF

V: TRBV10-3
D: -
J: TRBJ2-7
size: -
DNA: TGTGCCATCGCGGGGGCTAGCTGGGACGAGCAGTACTTC
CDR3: CAIAGASWDEQYF

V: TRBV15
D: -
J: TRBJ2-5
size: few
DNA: TGTGCCACCAGCAGCAGGGTAGGAGAGACCCAGTACTTC
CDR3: CATSSRVGETQYF

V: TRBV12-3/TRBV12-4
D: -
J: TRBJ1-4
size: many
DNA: TGTGCCAGCAGTTTGAGTCTTACTAATGAAAAACTGTTTTTT
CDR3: CASSLSLTNEKLFF

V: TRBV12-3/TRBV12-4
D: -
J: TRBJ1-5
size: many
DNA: TGTGCCAGCAGTTTAGCGACGGGGAGGCGCAATCAGCCCCAGCATTTT
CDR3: CASSLATGRRNQPQHF

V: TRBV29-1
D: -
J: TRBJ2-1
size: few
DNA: TGCAGCGTTGAGTACGGGAGATCCTACAATGAGCAGTTCTTC
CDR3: CSVEYGRSYNEQFF

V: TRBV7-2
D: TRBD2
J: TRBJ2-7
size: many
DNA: TGTGCCAGCAGCTTAGTTGCGGGAGAGAGAGAGCAGTACTTC
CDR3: CASSLVAGEREQYF

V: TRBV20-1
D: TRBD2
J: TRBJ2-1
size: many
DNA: TGCAGTGCTATCCGGACTAGCGGGATTTACAATGAGCAGTTCTTC
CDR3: CSAIRTSGIYNEQFF

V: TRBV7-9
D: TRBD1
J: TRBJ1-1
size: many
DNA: TGTGCCAGCAGCTTAGCCCAGACAGGGGTGAACACTGAAGCTTTCTTT
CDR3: CASSLAQTGVNTEAFF

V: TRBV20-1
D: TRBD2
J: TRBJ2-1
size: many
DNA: TGCAGTGCAACTAAACGGGGGGGCTCCTACAATGAGCAGTTCTTC
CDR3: CSATKRGGSYNEQFF

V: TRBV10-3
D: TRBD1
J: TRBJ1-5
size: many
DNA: TGTGCCTCCTCAGGGGGTTCCGGGGATCAGCCCCAGCATTTT
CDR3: CASSGGSGDQPQHF

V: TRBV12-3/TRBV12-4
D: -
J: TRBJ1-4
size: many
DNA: TGTGCCAGCAGTCAGTCGGGGCAGCGTAATGAAAAACTGTTTTTT
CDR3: CASSQSGQRNEKLFF

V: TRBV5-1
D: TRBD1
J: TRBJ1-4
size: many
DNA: TGCGCCAGCAGCTTGGGGACAGGGCGGGGAGAAAAACTGTTTTTT
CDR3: CASSLGTGRGEKLFF

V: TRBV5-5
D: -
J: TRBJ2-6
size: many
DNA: TGTGCCAGCAGCCTAACCGGGACGGCGAGCTCTGGGGCCAACGTCCTGACTTTC
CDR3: CASSLTGTASSGANVLTF

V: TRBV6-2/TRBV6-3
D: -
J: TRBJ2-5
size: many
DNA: TGTGCCAGCAGTTACTGGGAGAGTATACAAGAGACCCAGTACTTC
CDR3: CASSYWESIQETQYF

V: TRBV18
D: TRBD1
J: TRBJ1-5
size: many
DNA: TGTGCCAGCTCCCCCGAGACAGGGACGATGAATCAGCCCCAGCATTTT
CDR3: CASSPETGTMNQPQHF

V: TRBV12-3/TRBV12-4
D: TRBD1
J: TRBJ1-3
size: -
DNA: TGTGCCAGCAGTCCCCTCGGACAGGGGGCTGGAAACACCATATATTTT
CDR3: CASSPLGQGAGNTIYF

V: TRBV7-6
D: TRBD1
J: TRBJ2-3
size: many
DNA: TGTGCCAGCGCCCCGATCAGGGGGACAAGCCCAGATACGCAGTATTTT
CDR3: CASAPIRGTSPDTQYF

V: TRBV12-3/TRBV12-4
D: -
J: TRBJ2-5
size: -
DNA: TGTGCCAGCAGTTACAGGGCCCAGGAGACCCAGTACTTC
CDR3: CASSYRAQETQYF

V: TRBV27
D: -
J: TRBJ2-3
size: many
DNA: TGTGCCAGCAGGGGACTTCCCACAGATACGCAGTATTTT
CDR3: CASRGLPTDTQYF

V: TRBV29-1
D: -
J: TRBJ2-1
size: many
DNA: TGCAGCGTTGAAAAGGTCCTAGCGGAGCAGTTCTTC
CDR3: CSVEKVLAEQFF

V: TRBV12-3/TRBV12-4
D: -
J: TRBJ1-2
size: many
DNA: TGTGCCAGCAGTTTAAGGACGGTGGAGTATGGCTACACCTTC
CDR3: CASSLRTVEYGYTF

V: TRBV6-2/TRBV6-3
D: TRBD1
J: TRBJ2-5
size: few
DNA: TGTGCCAGCAGTAAGGACAGGGGGCAAGAGACCCAGTACTTC
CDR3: CASSKDRGQETQYF

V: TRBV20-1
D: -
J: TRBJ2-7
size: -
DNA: TGCAGTGCTGAGGGGCCAATCGTATCCTACGAGCAGTACTTC
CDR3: CSAEGPIVSYEQYF